The T cell receptor beta chain described here comes from a study of PD-1 blockade in classical Hodgkin lymphoma. Study-wide results and limits: Before treatment, complete responders showed about the same diversity as newly diagnosed patients.

Note on this clone: The antigen remains undetermined.

Following autologous stem cell transplantation, relapse occurred in every patient, and exposure to brentuximab vedotin varied. The table came from immunoSEQ multiplex PCR; TCRdb's copy has only in-frame clones and leaves some out. The repertoire has tens of thousands of clones, roughly 76% of them found once; the top ten carry approximately 16%. The CDR3 has 14 amino acids. V shed 0 bases and J 4 bases; nucleotides not matched to a gene: 0. The V gene's germline CDR1 is SGHTA and CDR2 FQGNSA. The TCR originated in a human donor with classical Hodgkin lymphoma. The gene calls are TRBV7-2 and TRBJ1-2; 9 bases line up with TRBD1. The sequencing here drew on peripheral blood mononuclear cells (PBMCs), taken before the second cycle of nivolumab. The CDR3 region is CASSLAGQGYGYTF. The CDR3 DNA follows: TGTGCCAGCAGCTTAGCGGGACAGGGCTATGGCTACACCTTC.